One and the same sample provided the 8 T cell receptor beta chains below, sequenced in a study of T cell responses to AZD1222 COVID-19 vaccine. Libraries were prepared by immunoSEQ multiplex PCR; TCRdb keeps only in-frame clonotypes and omits some of them. The table includes 150,000 or so clones, about 92% detected once. Sequences were derived from peripheral blood, sampled on day 0 of AZD1222 vaccination. Source of these receptors: an adult in good health.

A single count supports this clone. V usage is TRBV5-4 and J usage is TRBJ1-1; D is possibly TRBD1 (5 bases). Trimming removed 2 bases from V and 1 base from J, with 9 bases in between. The CDR3 length is 14 residues. Germline CDR1 reads SGHNT; CDR2 reads YYREEE (reference sequence). CDR3 sequence reads: CASSFWGGNTEAFF. The CDR3 bases are TGTGCCAGCAGCTTCTGGGGCGGGAACACTGAAGCTTTCTTT.

The chain uses TRBV29-1 and TRBJ1-1; D gene ambiguous. Germline CDR1 is SQVTM and CDR2 is ANQGSEA. The CDR3 is 11 amino acids. The V and J ends lost 4 bases and 1 base respectively, with 4 bases between them. CDR3 residues: CSVAQNTEAFF. DNA for the CDR3: TGCAGCGTTGCACAGAACACTGAAGCTTTCTTT.

This clone showed up just once. This chain joins TRBV5-1 and TRBJ2-2; the D gene is possibly TRBD1 (5 bases). Trimming left V 4 bases short and J 5 bases short, with 12 bases between. The CDR3 sequence is 14 residues long. Looked up from germline, CDR1 is SGHRS and CDR2 is YFSETQ. The CDR3 DNA is TGCGCCAGCAGCCCGTCGACAGCAACCGGGGAGCTGTTTTTT. It encodes CASSPSTATGELFF.

This rearrangement joins TRBV5-1 to TRBJ2-5, with 11 positions matching TRBD2. There are 16 residues in the CDR3. Germline trimming cut 1 base from V and 3 bases from J; bases unmatched to any gene: 5. CDR1 is SGHRS and CDR2 is YFSETQ in the germline V gene. The DNA for the CDR3 is TGCGCCAGCAGCTTGAGTAGCGGGGGGGCAGAAGAGACCCAGTACTTC. Translated, it gives CASSLSSGGAEETQYF.

The V and J genes are TRBV20-1 and TRBJ2-7; 9 bases map to TRBD1. This CDR3 is built from 14 residues. J lost 1 base, V lost 3 bases, and 4 bases had no gene match. Per the germline V gene, CDR1 is DFQATT and CDR2 is SNEGSKA (reference sequence). The CDR3 protein is CSASPGQGSYEQYF. The CDR3 nucleotides read TGCAGTGCTAGTCCGGGACAGGGATCCTACGAGCAGTACTTC.

This chain joins TRBV4-1 and TRBJ2-3, with D possibly being TRBD2 (6 bases). The CDR3 runs to 14 residues. The germline CDR1 and CDR2 sequences are MGHRA and YSYEKL. Trimming took 2 bases from V and 13 from J, leaving 19 bases between them. CDR3 region: CASSQPKETAGKYF. The CDR3 DNA is TGCGCCAGCAGCCAACCTAAAGAGACGGCGGGGAAGTATTTT.

The V gene is TRBV15, the J gene TRBJ1-2, with D maybe TRBD1 (6 bases). The ends were cut back, 3 bases at V and 6 bases at J, with 11 bases in the middle. The CDR3 runs to 13 residues. The germline V gene has CDR1 LNHNV and CDR2 YYDKDF (reference sequence). CDR3 protein: CATSRTDRDGYTF. The CDR3 coding sequence is TGTGCCACCAGCAGGACGGACAGAGATGGCTACACCTTC. Full variable domain (rest looked up from reference TRBV15 and TRBJ1-2): DAMVIQNPRYQVTQFGKPVTLSCSQTLNHNVMYWYQQKSSQAPKLLFHYYDKDFNNEADTPDNFQSRRPNTSFCFLDIRSPGLGDTAMYLCATSRTDRDGYTFGSGTRLTVV.

About this clone: The same CDR3 arises from other DNA sequences in this sample as well. The gene calls are TRBV7-2 and TRBJ1-1; D gene ambiguous. The V gene lost 0 bases and the J gene lost 2 bases, with 7 bases spanning the gap. The CDR3 is 14 residues long. Germline CDR1 SGHTA, CDR2 FQGNSA. The CDR3 DNA sequence: TGTGCCAGCAGCTTAGCTGGGGTCAACACTGAAGCTTTCTTT. This translates into CASSLAGVNTEAFF.